A selection of T cell receptor beta chains follows, all from one sample in a study of cytotoxic CD8 clonotypes in ibrutinib-treated CLL. Generated by immunoSEQ multiplex PCR, the TCRdb table keeps only in-frame clones and is missing some. The sample lists approximately 100,000 clones; around 73% were seen once. The sequencing here drew on PBMCs, taken after 12 months of ibrutinib treatment. These receptors originate from a human donor with chronic lymphocytic leukemia. The CDR3 runs from the conserved cysteine through the conserved F or W. A D gene is named only where the DNA matches it firmly. Clone size is shown for a subset of rows, as once, few, many or a class of expanded clone.

j_call,clone_size,cdr3_length,d_call,v_call,cdr3_nt,cdr3_aa
TRBJ1-2,few,11,NA,TRBV7-9,TGTGCCAGCAGCTTGTGGGATGGCTACACCTTC,CASSLWDGYTF
TRBJ1-2,NA,20,NA,TRBV5-8,TGTGCCAGCAGCCTCGGAAGGATCCGGGACGCGAGCCGGTCTAACTATGGCTACACCTTC,CASSLGRIRDASRSNYGYTF
TRBJ1-1,NA,13,NA,TRBV6-1,TGTGCCAGCAAGCCCGGGACATACACTGAAGCTTTCTTT,CASKPGTYTEAFF
TRBJ2-5,NA,14,NA,TRBV25-1,TGTGCCAGCAGTGAGGTAGGGGATCAGGAGACCCAGTACTTC,CASSEVGDQETQYF
TRBJ1-3,NA,13,NA,TRBV28,TGTGCCAGCAGCCGAGGGAGAGGAAACACCATATATTTT,CASSRGRGNTIYF
TRBJ2-7,NA,13,NA,TRBV7-2,TGTGCCAGCAGCTTAGCAGCTTCCTACGAGCAGTACTTC,CASSLAASYEQYF
TRBJ2-1,NA,13,NA,TRBV27,TGTGCCAGCAGTTTTACAGGGAGCAATGAGCAGTTCTTC,CASSFTGSNEQFF
TRBJ1-1,few,14,NA,TRBV5-4,TGTGCCAGCAGCTTGGAGACGGGAATCAGGGCGGCTTTCTTT,CASSLETGIRAAFF
TRBJ1-1,once,15,TRBD1,TRBV7-9,TGTGCCAGCAGCCCTGAGGGAACAGGGGTTACTGAAGCTTTCTTT,CASSPEGTGVTEAFF
TRBJ2-2,many,14,NA,TRBV6-6,TGTGCCAGCAGTTACTCTGGGACCACCGGGGAGCTGTTTTTT,CASSYSGTTGELFF
TRBJ2-2,NA,13,NA,TRBV2,TGTGCCAGCTGGGCGTTACTCACCGGGGAGCTGTTTTTT,CASWALLTGELFF
TRBJ2-3,NA,23,TRBD1,TRBV5-1,TGCGCCAGCAGCTTGCACGGCGTGGTAAAGGGGACAGCAGTCGCTCGGCCCACAGATACGCAGTATTTT,CASSLHGVVKGTAVARPTDTQYF
TRBJ1-2,NA,14,TRBD1,TRBV7-6,TGTGCCAGCAGCGCCGGGACAGGCGGTAATGGCTACACCTTC,CASSAGTGGNGYTF
TRBJ2-7,NA,18,TRBD2,TRBV9,TGTGCCAGCAGCGCGGGGACTAGCGGGGGCCTCAACCCCTACGAGCAGTACTTC,CASSAGTSGGLNPYEQYF
TRBJ1-1,NA,19,TRBD1,TRBV7-6,TGTGCCAGCAGCTTATCTTCGTCGAGTATCGCAGGGGGCGAAACTGAAGCTTTCTTT,CASSLSSSSIAGGETEAFF
TRBJ1-2,NA,15,NA,TRBV5-1,TGCGCCAGCAGCTTGGGTAGCGCAGCTAACTATGGCTACACCTTC,CASSLGSAANYGYTF